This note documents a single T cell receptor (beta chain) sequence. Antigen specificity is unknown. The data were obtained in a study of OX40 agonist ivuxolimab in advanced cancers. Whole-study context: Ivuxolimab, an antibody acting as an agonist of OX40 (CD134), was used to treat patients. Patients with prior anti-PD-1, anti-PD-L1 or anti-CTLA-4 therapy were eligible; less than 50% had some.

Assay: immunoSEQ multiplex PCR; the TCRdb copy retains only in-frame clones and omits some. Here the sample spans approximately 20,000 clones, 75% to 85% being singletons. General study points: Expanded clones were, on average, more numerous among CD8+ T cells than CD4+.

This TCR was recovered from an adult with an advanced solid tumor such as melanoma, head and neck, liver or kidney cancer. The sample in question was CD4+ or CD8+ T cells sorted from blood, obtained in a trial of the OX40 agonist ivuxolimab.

CDR3 sequence reads: CASSVVPSGVNEQFF. For the CDR3, the DNA is TGTGCCAGCAGCGTAGTGCCTAGCGGGGTTAATGAGCAGTTCTTC. V usage is TRBV9 and J usage is TRBJ2-1; 9 bases align to TRBD2. The CDR3 loop spans 15 amino acids. Germline values: CDR1 SGDLS, CDR2 YYNGEE. The ends lost 0 bases at V and 7 bases at J; junction bases unmatched: 5.